This T cell receptor (beta chain) originates from a study of T cell responses to AZD1222 COVID-19 vaccine. Study-wide points: Just a handful of people given AZD1222 tested seropositive at baseline.

Generated by immunoSEQ multiplex PCR, the TCRdb table keeps only in-frame clones and is missing some. The data hold around 120,000 clones, with 80% to 95% observed a single time. As for this clone: Antigen: not known.

The V end lost 8 bases, the J end lost 0 bases, and 14 bases lay between the germline ends. The CDR3 sequence is 15 residues long. Germline CDR1 reads SNHLY; CDR2 reads FYNNEI. The clonotype comes from an adult who received the AZD1222 COVID-19 vaccine. This sequence joins TRBV2 and TRBJ1-5, with unresolved D. Material: peripheral blood, obtained 28 days after the second AZD1222 dose. The CDR3 DNA reads as TGTGCCAGCGGGGTAGGGCAGGTTAGCAATCAGCCCCAGCATTTT. Amino acid sequence: CASGVGQVSNQPQHF.